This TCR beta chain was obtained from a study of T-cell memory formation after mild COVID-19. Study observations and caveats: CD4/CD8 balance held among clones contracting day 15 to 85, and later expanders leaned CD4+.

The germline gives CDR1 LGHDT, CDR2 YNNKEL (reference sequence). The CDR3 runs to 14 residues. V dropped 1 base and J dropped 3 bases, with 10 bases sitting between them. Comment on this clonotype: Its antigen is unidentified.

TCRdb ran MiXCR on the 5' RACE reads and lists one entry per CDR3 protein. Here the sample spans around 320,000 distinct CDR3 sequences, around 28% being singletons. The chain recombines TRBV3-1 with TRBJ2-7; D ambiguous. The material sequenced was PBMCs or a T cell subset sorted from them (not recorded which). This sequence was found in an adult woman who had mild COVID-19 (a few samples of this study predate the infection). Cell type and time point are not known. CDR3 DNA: TGTGCCAGCAGCCAAGGGGTGACCGACTACGAGCAGTACTTC. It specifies CASSQGVTDYEQYF.